The clone carrying this T cell receptor (beta chain) showed up many times. Its antigen is not identified. These data belong to a study of T cells after yellow fever vaccination. Whole-study findings and limits: There was a possibility that FACS-sorted repertoires contained abundant clonotypes contaminating from the bulk population. The CD4 and CD8 compartments had a small share of their clonotypes in common.

By 5'RACE template switching, TCR cDNA was produced, with a universal primer site and UMIs added in the process. TCRdb processed the 5' RACE reads anew with MiXCR; each CDR3 protein has one entry. The sample records 140,000 to 150,000 distinct CDR3 sequences, less than 8.5% being singletons. Between the trimmed V and J ends, which lost 7 bases and 7 bases, there was a span of 10 bases. Germline V gene lookup returns CDR1 KGHDR and CDR2 SFDVKD. The CDR3 sequence is 13 residues long. V usage is TRBV24-1 and J usage is TRBJ1-6, with D unclear. The material sequenced was CD4+ T cells sorted from PBMCs, taken 10 days after the yellow fever booster vaccination. The TCR originated in a man aged 25 to 40 who received the YFV17D yellow fever vaccine. The CDR3 sequence is CATRRTVNSPLHF. CDR3 in DNA: TGTGCCACCAGGCGAACCGTCAATTCACCCCTCCACTTT.